These 8 T cell receptor beta chains were all obtained from the same sample, sequenced in a study of shared clonotypes between healthy human individuals. The naive CD8 fraction comprised CD45RO-negative cells positively selected for CCR7 and excluded terminally differentiated effector memory CD45RA+ cells. Measured with immunoSEQ multiplex PCR; TCRdb has only the in-frame clones, and not every one. This table has about 2 million clones, approximately 95% appearing once. What was sequenced was naive CD8+ T cells sorted from blood. All receptors come from a man aged 18-30 years in good health.

This chain joins TRBV28 and TRBJ1-1; 9 bases are shared with TRBD1. Germline V gives CDR1 MDHEN, CDR2 SYDVKM. There are 17 residues in the CDR3. V gave up 5 bases and J gave up 1 base; unmatched junction bases: 11. This CDR3 is CASSLNWEDRGNTEAFF. Here the CDR3 DNA reads TGTGCCAGCAGTCTGAATTGGGAGGACAGGGGGAACACTGAAGCTTTCTTT.

The chain joins TRBV10-1 to TRBJ2-7; D is perhaps TRBD2 (6 bases). Germline-derived CDR1 and CDR2 are WNHNN and SYGVQD (reference sequence). The V end lost 2 bases, the J end lost 5 bases, and 13 bases lay between the germline ends. This CDR3 region has 14 residues. The CDR3 region has the DNA TGCGCCAGCAGTGAGCGGGGGACGGCAGACGAGCAGTACTTC. This encodes CASSERGTADEQYF.

The V gene is TRBV11-3, the J gene TRBJ1-6, with TRBD1 matching 7 bases. The CDR3 loop spans 14 amino acids. The V segment lost 1 base and the J segment 6 bases; nucleotides outside the gene matches: 0. The V gene's germline CDR1 is SGHNT and CDR2 YENEEA. CDR3 sequence reads: CASSLAGGNSPLHF. The CDR3, as DNA: TGTGCCAGCAGCTTAGCAGGGGGTAATTCACCCCTCCACTTT.

This clone was counted between two and nine times. Within the sample, other DNA sequences also encode this same CDR3. The chain has TRBV19 and TRBJ2-7, with 7 bases aligning to TRBD1. This CDR3 comprises 13 residues. V lost 3 bases and J lost 2; bases outside the gene matches: 1. Germline V gene lookup returns CDR1 LNHDA and CDR2 SQIVND (reference sequence). The CDR3 protein is CASSIGQAYEQYF. The CDR3 DNA reads as TGTGCCAGTAGTATCGGACAGGCCTACGAGCAGTACTTC.

The gene calls are TRBV2 and TRBJ1-5, with unresolved D. V lost 4 bases and J lost 6, with 13 bases in between. The CDR3 spans 14 residues. Germline loops: CDR1 SNHLY, CDR2 FYNNEI. The CDR3 sequence: CASSGGGSGQPQHF. CDR3 coding DNA: TGTGCCAGCAGTGGTGGTGGGTCAGGTCAGCCCCAGCATTTT.

J is TRBJ2-3 and V is TRBV6-5; D is unclear. The CDR3 is 15 amino acids. Germline-derived CDR1 and CDR2 are MNHEY and SVGAGI. With 8 bases removed from V and 3 bases from J, the gap between germline ends came to 18 bases. The CDR3, as DNA: TGTGCCAGCCGACCCGAGACTCTATCGACAGATACGCAGTATTTT. Its translation: CASRPETLSTDTQYF.

The chain carries TRBV27 and TRBJ1-5; D may be TRBD1 (5 bases). The CDR3 is 14 amino acids. The germline V gene encodes CDR1 MNHEY and CDR2 SMNVEV (reference sequence). The germline V and J ends were trimmed by 0 bases and 5 bases, with 8 bases remaining between them. The CDR3 region has the DNA TGTGCCAGCAGTTTATCAGGGGAGCATCAGCCCCAGCATTTT. Amino acids: CASSLSGEHQPQHF.

The gene calls are TRBV27 and TRBJ1-2; the D is unclear. The V end was cut by 4 bases, the J end by 3 bases, with 18 bases between. Germline V gene sequence: CDR1 MNHEY, CDR2 SMNVEV (reference sequence). The CDR3 loop spans 16 amino acids. CDR3 amino acids: CASSSPAGGRDYGYTF. The CDR3 nucleotides read TGTGCCAGCAGTTCCCCGGCCGGAGGGAGAGACTATGGCTACACCTTC.